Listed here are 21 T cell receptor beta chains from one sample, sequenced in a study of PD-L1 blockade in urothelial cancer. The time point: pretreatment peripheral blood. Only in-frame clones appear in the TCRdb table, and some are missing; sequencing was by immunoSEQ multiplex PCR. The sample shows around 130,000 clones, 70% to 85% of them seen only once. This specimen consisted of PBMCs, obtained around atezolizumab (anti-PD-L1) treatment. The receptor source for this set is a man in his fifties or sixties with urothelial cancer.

CDR3 protein: CASLEDTEAFF. The CDR3 coding sequence is TGTGCCAGCTTGGAGGACACTGAAGCTTTCTTT. J is TRBJ1-1 and V is TRBV18; D is uncertain. The CDR3 spans 11 residues. The ends were cut back, 7 bases at V and 3 bases at J, with 6 bases in the middle. CDR1 and CDR2 (germline): KGHSH, LQKENI.

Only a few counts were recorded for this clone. CDR3 sequence: CASSSGLASETQYF. DNA of the CDR3: TGTGCCAGCAGCTCGGGACTAGCGAGCGAGACCCAGTACTTC. The gene calls are TRBV11-3 and TRBJ2-5; 10 nucleotides align to TRBD2. The germline V gene encodes CDR1 SGHNT and CDR2 YENEEA. This CDR3 has 14 amino acids. J gave up 5 bases and V 4 bases, and 4 bases lay outside the gene matches.

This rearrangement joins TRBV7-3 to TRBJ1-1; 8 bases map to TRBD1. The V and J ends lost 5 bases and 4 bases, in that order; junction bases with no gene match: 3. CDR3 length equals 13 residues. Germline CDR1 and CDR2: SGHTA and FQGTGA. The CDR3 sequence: CASSHRGATEAFF. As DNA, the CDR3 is TGTGCCAGCAGCCACAGGGGGGCCACTGAAGCTTTCTTT.

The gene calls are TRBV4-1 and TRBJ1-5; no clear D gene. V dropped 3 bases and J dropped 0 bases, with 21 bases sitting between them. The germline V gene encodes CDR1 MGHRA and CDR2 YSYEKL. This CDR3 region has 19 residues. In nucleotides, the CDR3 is TGCGCCAGCAGCCATCCGTACGAAACAGACCCTTATAGCAATCAGCCCCAGCATTTT. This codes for CASSHPYETDPYSNQPQHF.

CDR3 residues: CASNGFGSNQPQHF. The CDR3 DNA follows: TGTGCCAGCAACGGGTTTGGGAGCAATCAGCCCCAGCATTTT. V usage is TRBV2 and J usage is TRBJ1-5; D gene ambiguous. In germline, CDR1 is SNHLY, CDR2 FYNNEI. This CDR3 has 14 residues. The V gene lost 7 bases and the J gene lost 1 base, with 11 bases spanning the gap.

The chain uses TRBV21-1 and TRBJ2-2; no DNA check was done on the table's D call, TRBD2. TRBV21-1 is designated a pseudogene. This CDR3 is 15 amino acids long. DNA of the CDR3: TGTGCCAGCAGCAATGGGACTAGTGTGGACGGGGAGCTGTTTTTT. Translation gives CASSNGTSVDGELFF.

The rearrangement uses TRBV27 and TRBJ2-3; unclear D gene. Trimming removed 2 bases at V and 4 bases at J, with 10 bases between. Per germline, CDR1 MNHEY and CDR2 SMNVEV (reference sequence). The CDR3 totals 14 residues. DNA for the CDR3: TGTGCCAGCAGTTTAATGCGCAGCGCAGATACGCAGTATTTT. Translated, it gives CASSLMRSADTQYF.

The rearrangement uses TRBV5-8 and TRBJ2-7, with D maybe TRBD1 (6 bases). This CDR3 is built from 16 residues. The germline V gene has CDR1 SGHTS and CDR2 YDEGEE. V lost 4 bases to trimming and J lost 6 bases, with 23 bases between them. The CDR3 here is CASSQFPTGATGEQYF. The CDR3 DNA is TGTGCCAGCAGCCAATTCCCGACAGGAGCAACTGGCGAGCAGTACTTC. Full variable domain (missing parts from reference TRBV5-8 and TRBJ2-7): EAGVTQSPTHLIKTRGQQATLRCSPISGHTSVYWYQQALGLGLQFLLWYDEGEERNRGNFPPRFSGRQFPNYSSELNVNALELEDSALYLCASSQFPTGATGEQYFGPGTRLTVT.

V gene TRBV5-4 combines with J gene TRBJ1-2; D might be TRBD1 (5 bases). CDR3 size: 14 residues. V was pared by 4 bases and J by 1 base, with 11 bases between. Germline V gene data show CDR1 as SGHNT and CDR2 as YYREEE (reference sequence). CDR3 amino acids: CASSLSTDNYGYTF. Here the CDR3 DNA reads TGTGCCAGCAGCCTCTCGACAGATAACTATGGCTACACCTTC.

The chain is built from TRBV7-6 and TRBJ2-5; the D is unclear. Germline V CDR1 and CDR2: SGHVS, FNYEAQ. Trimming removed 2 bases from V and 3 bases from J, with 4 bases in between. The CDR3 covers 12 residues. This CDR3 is CASSLFEETQYF. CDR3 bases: TGTGCCAGCAGCTTATTCGAAGAGACCCAGTACTTC.

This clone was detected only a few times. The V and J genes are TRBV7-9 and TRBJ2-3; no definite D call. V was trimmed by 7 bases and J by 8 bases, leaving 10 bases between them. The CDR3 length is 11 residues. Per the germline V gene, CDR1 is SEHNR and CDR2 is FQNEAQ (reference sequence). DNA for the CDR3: TGTGCCAGCATGGTAGAGCGTACGCAGTATTTT. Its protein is CASMVERTQYF.

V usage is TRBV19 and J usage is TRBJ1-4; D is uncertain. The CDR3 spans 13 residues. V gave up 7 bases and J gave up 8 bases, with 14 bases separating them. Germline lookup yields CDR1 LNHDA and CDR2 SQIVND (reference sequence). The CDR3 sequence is CASMNRRGEKLFF. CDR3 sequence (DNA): TGTGCCAGTATGAATAGGCGAGGGGAAAAACTGTTTTTT.

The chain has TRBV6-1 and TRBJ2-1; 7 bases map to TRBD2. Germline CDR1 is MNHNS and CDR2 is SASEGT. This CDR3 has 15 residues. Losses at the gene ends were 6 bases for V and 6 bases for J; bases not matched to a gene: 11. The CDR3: CASRKTSLLGNEQFF. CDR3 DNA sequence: TGTGCCAGCAGGAAGACTAGCCTCCTTGGCAATGAGCAGTTCTTC.

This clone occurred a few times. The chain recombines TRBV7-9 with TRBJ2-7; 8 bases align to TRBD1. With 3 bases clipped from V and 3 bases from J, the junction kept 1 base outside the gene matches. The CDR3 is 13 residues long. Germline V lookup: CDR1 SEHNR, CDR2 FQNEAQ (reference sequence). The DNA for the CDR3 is TGTGCCAGCAGCTTTGGACAGGGCTACGAGCAGTACTTC. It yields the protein CASSFGQGYEQYF.

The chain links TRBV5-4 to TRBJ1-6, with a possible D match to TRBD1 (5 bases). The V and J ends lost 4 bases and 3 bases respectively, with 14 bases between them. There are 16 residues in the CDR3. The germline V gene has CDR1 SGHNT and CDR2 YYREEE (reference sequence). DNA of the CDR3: TGTGCCAGCAGCCAAGAACGTCAGGGCTATAATTCACCCCTCCACTTT. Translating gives CASSQERQGYNSPLHF. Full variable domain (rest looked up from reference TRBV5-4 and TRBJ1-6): ETGVTQSPTHLIKTRGQQVTLRCSSQSGHNTVSWYQQALGQGPQFIFQYYREEENGRGNFPPRFSGLQFPNYSSELNVNALELDDSALYLCASSQERQGYNSPLHFGNGTRLTVT.

CDR3 sequence (DNA): TGTGCCAGCAGGGGCCCCGGGACAGGCGACCAAGGGATCATTGATACGCAGTATTTT. Protein: CASRGPGTGDQGIIDTQYF. The J gene is TRBJ2-3, the V gene TRBV2, with TRBD1 matching over 8 bases. The CDR3 has 19 residues. With 6 bases clipped from V and 6 bases from J, the junction kept 23 bases outside the gene matches. The V gene's germline CDR1 is SNHLY and CDR2 FYNNEI.

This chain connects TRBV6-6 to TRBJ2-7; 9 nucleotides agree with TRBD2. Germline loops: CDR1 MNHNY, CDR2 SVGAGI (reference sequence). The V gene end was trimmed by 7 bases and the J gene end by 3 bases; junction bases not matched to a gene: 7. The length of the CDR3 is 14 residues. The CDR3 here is CASTPTSGGYEQYF. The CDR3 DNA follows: TGTGCCAGCACCCCGACTAGCGGCGGCTACGAGCAGTACTTC.

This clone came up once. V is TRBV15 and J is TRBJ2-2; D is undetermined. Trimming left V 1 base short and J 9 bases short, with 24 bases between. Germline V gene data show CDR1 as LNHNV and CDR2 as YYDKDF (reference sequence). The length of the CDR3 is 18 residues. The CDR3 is CATSRAPVTVTPVRELFF. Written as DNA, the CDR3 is TGTGCCACCAGCAGAGCCCCCGTCACAGTAACTCCGGTTAGGGAGCTGTTTTTT.

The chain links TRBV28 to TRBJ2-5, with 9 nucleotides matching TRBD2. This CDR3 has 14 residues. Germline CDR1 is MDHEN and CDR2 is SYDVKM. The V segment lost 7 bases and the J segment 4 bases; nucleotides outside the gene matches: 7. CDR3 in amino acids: CASTTTGLAETQYF. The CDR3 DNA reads TGTGCCAGCACTACAACGGGACTAGCAGAGACCCAGTACTTC.

The CDR3, as DNA: TGCGCCAGCAGCCCCGGGACTACAACGGCTAATGAGCAGTTCTTC. Translated, it gives CASSPGTTTANEQFF. The V and J genes are TRBV5-1 and TRBJ2-1, with 7 bases identical to TRBD2. CDR1 SGHRS and CDR2 YFSETQ come from the germline V gene. The CDR3 spans 15 residues. The V and J ends lost 4 bases and 7 bases, in that order; junction bases with no gene match: 11.

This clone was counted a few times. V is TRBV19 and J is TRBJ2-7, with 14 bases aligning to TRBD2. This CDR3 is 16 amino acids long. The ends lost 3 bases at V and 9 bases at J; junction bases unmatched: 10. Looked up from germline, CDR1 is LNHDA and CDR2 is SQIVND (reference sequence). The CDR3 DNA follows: TGTGCCAGTAGTATGGGGACTAGCGGGAGTGGAAGGCCGCAGTACTTC. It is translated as CASSMGTSGSGRPQYF.